The clone carrying this T cell receptor (beta chain) was detected a few times. Its specificity is unknown. This record comes from a study of identical twins. Study results and limitations: Twins shared out-of-frame alpha sequences with excess low generation probability. Fewer insertions marked abundant cord blood beta clonotypes; young adult naive trended weakly, memory not at all.

Trimming cost V 5 bases and J 7 bases, with 13 bases left between them. Per germline, CDR1 SGHVS and CDR2 FQNEAQ. This CDR3 region has 13 residues. Using its own MiXCR run on the 5' RACE reads, TCRdb lists one record per CDR3 protein. The table has about 530,000 distinct CDR3 sequences, more than 20% seen once. These same records also appear under a second study, on yellow fever vaccine responses in identical twins.

The clonotype comes from a woman between 18 and 30 years old in good health. Sequencing was carried out using CD4+ T cells sorted from blood. This chain joins TRBV7-8 and TRBJ2-3; D gene uncertain. The CDR3 region is CASSIEVRHTQYF. The CDR3 DNA is TGTGCCAGCAGCATCGAGGTGCGGCATACGCAGTATTTT.